This T cell receptor beta chain was sequenced for a study of regulatory T cells in long-lasting Graves disease. Study-level results: Persistent patients shared 2,741 public clonotypes among themselves. Newly diagnosed patients shared fewer, at nearly 1,000.

The sample's time point: newly diagnosed GD, antithyroid drugs for less than 3 months. Following extraction of RNA from PBMCs, that RNA was used to make the TCR library. Through Arm-PCR of CDR3 regions and iRepertoire HTBI primers, TCR beta libraries were built. Source study methods: Spanning all samples, the identified segments comprised some 60 TRBV and around 13 TRBJ. TCRdb recomputed calls from the multiplex PCR reads with MiXCR, one row per CDR3 protein. TCRdb's processing, not the authors', yielded these V and J calls. The table lists roughly 420,000 distinct CDR3 sequences, about 14% of them singletons, with approximately 19% in the top ten. The CDR3 spans 12 residues. V was shortened by 6 bases and J by 7 bases, with 10 bases between the two germline ends. This clonotype was counted many times. Its antigen is unknown. These data were also filed under a second study, of T cells in Graves' hyperthyroidism and ophthalmopathy.

The TCR sequence derives from a woman in her forties or fifties with Graves disease. Sequencing used peripheral blood mononuclear cells (PBMCs), obtained at new diagnosis, from a patient treated with antithyroid drugs. This chain uses TRBV12-3 or TRBV12-4 with TRBJ2-1; TRBD1 is a possible D gene (5 bases). Written as DNA, the CDR3 is TGTGCCAGCAGCGGAAACAGGAATGAGCAGTTCTTC. This translates into CASSGNRNEQFF.